This TCR beta chain derives from a study of blood T cell repertoires in COVID-19. Background on the study: Nucleic acid was either cDNA or gDNA, and it came from T cells, B-cell-depleted T cells, or PBMCs.

V was pared by 6 bases and J by 2 bases, with 8 bases between. CDR3 length: 11 amino acids. The V gene's germline CDR1 is SQVTM and CDR2 ANQGSEA. In the study's own analysis: From reference gene primer amplification, estimates of nucleated cell counts were derived. This table comes from immunoSEQ multiplex PCR, and its TCRdb copy is limited to in-frame clones, with some not included. Clone size and the V and J calls come from that table; the DNA yielded D and trimming. Here the sample spans approximately 50,000 clones, 85% to 90% being singletons. The sequenced sample consisted of peripheral blood. The source of this sequence is a human donor in a cohort sampled during active COVID-19. The genes are TRBV29-1 and TRBJ2-7; TRBD1 might be the D (6 bases). CDR3 residues: CSVGTTYEQYF. CDR3 DNA: TGCAGCGTAGGGACAACCTACGAGCAGTACTTC.